The rows below give T cell receptor beta chains drawn from one sample of a study of identical twins. TCRdb passed the 5' RACE reads through MiXCR, listing each CDR3 protein once. The data contain a few hundred thousand distinct CDR3 sequences, about 12% of them seen just once; the ten biggest clones take up about 3.9%. The same sample was also used in a study of yellow fever vaccine responses in identical twins.

The material sequenced was memory (CD45RO+) T cells sorted from blood. The receptors stem from a woman aged 18-35 years in good health. Each CDR3 is given with its conserved first and last residue. A D gene is named only where the DNA matches it firmly. The size of a clone is reported for some rows only, either as once, few or many, or as a class for expanded clones.

>TRBJ2-1|TRBD2|TRBV6-2/TRBV6-3|-
CASSKITSGYYNEQFF
TGTGCCAGCAGTAAAATAACTAGCGGTTACTACAATGAGCAGTTCTTC
>TRBJ2-2|-|TRBV6-2/TRBV6-3|-
CASSSDRLQNTGELFF
TGTGCCAGCAGCTCAGACAGATTACAGAACACCGGGGAGCTGTTTTTT
>TRBJ1-1|TRBD1|TRBV5-1|many
CASSGTGVEAFF
TGCGCCAGCAGCGGTACAGGGGTCGAAGCTTTCTTT
>TRBJ2-2|TRBD1|TRBV10-3|-
CAISPGDRRITGELFF
TGTGCCATCAGTCCTGGGGACAGGAGAATTACCGGGGAGCTGTTTTTT
>TRBJ2-4|-|TRBV5-1|-
CASSFTSSSLVNIQYF
TGCGCCAGCAGTTTTACCTCCTCCTCACTAGTAAACATTCAGTACTTC
>TRBJ2-3|-|TRBV11-2|few
CASSLDWDTSTDTQYF
TGTGCCAGCAGCTTAGATTGGGACACATCCACAGATACGCAGTATTTT
>TRBJ2-2|-|TRBV6-6|many
CASSYLNTGELFF
TGTGCCAGCAGTTACTTAAACACCGGGGAGCTGTTTTTT
>TRBJ2-5|-|TRBV28|-
CASWEAGGETQYF
TGTGCCAGCTGGGAGGCAGGGGGAGAGACCCAGTACTTC
>TRBJ2-6|-|TRBV4-2|-
CASSQEPGSGANVLTF
TGTGCCAGCAGCCAGGAACCAGGGTCCGGGGCCAACGTCCTGACTTTC
>TRBJ2-7|-|TRBV2|few
CASRNRANEQYF
TGTGCCAGCAGAAACAGGGCGAACGAGCAGTACTTC
>TRBJ2-4|TRBD2|TRBV12-3/TRBV12-4|many
CASSFSGGSPLGNIQYF
TGTGCCAGCAGTTTTAGCGGGGGGTCCCCATTGGGGAACATTCAGTACTTC
>TRBJ1-4|-|TRBV29-1|few
CSVRGGGRLFF
TGCAGCGTGCGCGGCGGGGGCAGACTGTTTTTT
>TRBJ2-2|-|TRBV19|-
CASSTDRNTGELFF
TGTGCCAGTAGTACGGACAGGAACACCGGGGAGCTGTTTTTT
>TRBJ2-1|-|TRBV2|few
CASRETGISPYNEQFF
TGTGCCAGCAGGGAGACGGGGATTAGTCCCTACAATGAGCAGTTCTTC
>TRBJ2-1|TRBD1|TRBV20-1|-
CSASFAGGSYNEQFF
TGCAGTGCTAGCTTCGCAGGGGGCTCCTACAATGAGCAGTTCTTC
>TRBJ2-1|-|TRBV12-3/TRBV12-4|many
CASSLMDSSYNEQFF
TGTGCCAGCAGCCTCATGGACAGTTCCTACAATGAGCAGTTCTTC
>TRBJ2-7|-|TRBV5-5|-
CASSLEPEPFYEQYF
TGTGCCAGCAGCTTGGAGCCAGAGCCTTTCTACGAGCAGTACTTC
>TRBJ2-1|-|TRBV20-1|-
CSARNQGTWEQFF
TGCAGTGCTAGAAATCAGGGTACCTGGGAGCAGTTCTTC
>TRBJ2-3|TRBD2|TRBV7-9|-
CASSLGGTSGGTDTQYF
TGTGCCAGCAGCTTAGGAGGTACTAGCGGTGGCACAGATACGCAGTATTTT
>TRBJ2-1|-|TRBV7-7|-
CASSSNSQGTNEQFF
TGTGCTAGCAGCTCTAATAGCCAGGGGACTAATGAGCAGTTCTTC
>TRBJ2-1|-|TRBV7-2|-
CASSLAIAGYEQFF
TGTGCCAGCAGCTTAGCGATCGCAGGCTATGAGCAGTTCTTC
>TRBJ1-1|-|TRBV29-1|many
CSVPGILTEAFF
TGCAGCGTCCCCGGGATCCTCACTGAAGCTTTCTTT
>TRBJ2-6|-|TRBV7-2|few
CASSLAWASGANVLTF
TGTGCCAGCAGCTTAGCGTGGGCTTCTGGGGCCAACGTCCTGACTTTC
>TRBJ2-7|TRBD2|TRBV20-1|-
CSASLLAGREQYF
TGCAGTGCTAGTCTTCTAGCGGGACGCGAGCAGTACTTC
>TRBJ2-6|-|TRBV12-3/TRBV12-4|many
CASRNSGANVLTF
TGTGCCAGCAGGAACTCTGGGGCCAACGTCCTGACTTTC
>TRBJ2-7|-|TRBV7-9|-
CASSFKGDEQYF
TGTGCCAGCAGCTTTAAGGGAGACGAGCAGTACTTC
>TRBJ2-5|-|TRBV29-1|many
CSVEEYRARETQYF
TGCAGCGTTGAAGAGTACAGGGCGAGGGAGACCCAGTACTTC
>TRBJ1-3|-|TRBV15|-
CATSRVAVSLGTKGNTIYF
TGTGCCACCAGCAGAGTAGCGGTTAGCCTCGGGACGAAAGGAAACACCATATATTTT
>TRBJ2-7|TRBD2|TRBV30|few
CAWSVRPSGLAGFEQYF
TGTGCCTGGAGTGTACGCCCCTCCGGACTAGCGGGATTCGAGCAGTACTTC
>TRBJ2-3|TRBD2|TRBV6-1|-
CASSASGRRADTQYF
TGTGCCAGCAGTGCTAGCGGGAGGCGCGCAGATACGCAGTATTTT
>TRBJ1-2|-|TRBV6-2/TRBV6-3|-
CASRVDLRGPSNYGYTF
TGTGCCAGCAGGGTAGACCTCCGGGGACCCTCTAACTATGGCTACACCTTC
>TRBJ2-7|TRBD2|TRBV7-9|few
CASSLTPAGEQYF
TGTGCCAGCAGCTTAACCCCAGCGGGGGAGCAGTACTTC
>TRBJ2-7|TRBD2|TRBV5-6|-
CASRTRLAGTYEQYF
TGTGCCAGCAGAACCCGACTAGCGGGGACCTACGAGCAGTACTTC
>TRBJ2-1|TRBD2|TRBV23-1|few
CASSQSGLAGYNEQFF
TGCGCCAGCAGTCAATCAGGACTAGCGGGCTACAATGAGCAGTTCTTC
>TRBJ2-7|-|TRBV12-3/TRBV12-4|-
CASSLHRTRYEQYF
TGTGCCAGCAGTTTACATCGGACACGATACGAGCAGTACTTC
>TRBJ2-2|-|TRBV7-2|-
CASRQGRTGELFF
TGTGCCAGCAGACAGGGTCGCACCGGGGAGCTGTTTTTT
>TRBJ1-3|-|TRBV5-1|many
CASSNGDFLGNTIYF
TGCGCCAGCAGCAACGGGGACTTTTTGGGAAACACCATATATTTT
>TRBJ1-6|TRBD1|TRBV28|-
CASSLTGTYNSPLHF
TGTGCCAGCAGTTTGACAGGGACCTATAATTCACCCCTCCACTTT
>TRBJ2-7|TRBD2|TRBV15|-
CATSRERSGSDEQYF
TGTGCCACCAGCAGAGAACGTAGCGGGAGCGACGAGCAGTACTTC
>TRBJ2-3|TRBD2|TRBV5-1|few
CASRGLAGADTQYF
TGCGCCAGCAGAGGACTAGCGGGAGCAGATACGCAGTATTTT
>TRBJ1-2|TRBD1|TRBV7-8|many
CASSLAGQGNYGYTF
TGTGCCAGCAGCTTAGCGGGACAGGGGAACTATGGCTACACCTTC
>TRBJ2-7|-|TRBV24-1|-
CATSDPSLNFGEQYF
TGTGCCACCAGTGACCCATCCCTGAACTTTGGCGAGCAGTACTTC
>TRBJ2-7|TRBD2|TRBV30|-
CAWTASGRYPYEQYF
TGTGCCTGGACGGCTAGCGGGAGATATCCCTACGAGCAGTACTTC
>TRBJ2-3|-|TRBV28|few
CASSFPSATDTQYF
TGTGCCAGCAGTTTCCCTAGCGCCACAGATACGCAGTATTTT
>TRBJ2-5|-|TRBV20-1|few
CSATPAQVQETQYF
TGCAGTGCTACCCCCGCACAGGTTCAAGAGACCCAGTACTTC
>TRBJ1-1|-|TRBV2|many
CASSELGFNTEAFF
TGTGCCAGCAGCGAATTGGGATTTAACACTGAAGCTTTCTTT
>TRBJ2-3|-|TRBV18|many
CASSPLSQRTAPWGTQYF
TGTGCCAGCTCACCACTGTCCCAAAGGACCGCGCCCTGGGGGACGCAGTATTTT
>TRBJ2-3|-|TRBV10-3|few
CAISESINTQYF
TGTGCCATCAGTGAGTCGATTAATACGCAGTATTTT
>TRBJ2-1|-|TRBV7-9|many
CASSNTGLSNEQFF
TGTGCCAGCAGCAACACAGGGTTGAGCAATGAGCAGTTCTTC